The 3 T cell receptor beta chains presented below share a single source sample, sequenced in a study of blood T cell repertoires in COVID-19. Method: immunoSEQ multiplex PCR; TCRdb's copy keeps in-frame clones and lacks some. The data show a few hundred thousand clones, approximately 80% seen once. The sample was peripheral blood. The receptors stem from a human donor with acute or convalescent COVID-19. The donor label of this sample is uncertain.

J is TRBJ1-4 and V is TRBV3-1 (or the pseudogene TRBV3-2), with D hard to call. Germline CDR1 is LGHDT and CDR2 is YNNKEL (reference sequence). The CDR3 runs to 16 residues. The V end lost 1 base, the J end lost 8 bases, and 17 bases lay between the germline ends. The CDR3 DNA reads TGTGCCAGCAGCCAAGGGTGGATGGAGGGTCTGGAAAAACTGTTTTTT. Residues: CASSQGWMEGLEKLFF.

The CDR3, as DNA: TGTGCCTGGAGTGGGGGGAGGGGGGCAGGCACCGGGGAGCTGTTTTTT. Protein sequence: CAWSGGRGAGTGELFF. This chain joins TRBV30 and TRBJ2-2, with D maybe TRBD2 (7 bases). This CDR3 contains 16 residues. Germline V gene sequence: CDR1 GTSNPN, CDR2 SVGIG (reference sequence). V dropped 1 base and J dropped 4 bases, with 16 bases sitting between them. The full variable domain, its missing parts supplied by reference TRBV30 and TRBJ2-2, is SQTIHQWPATLVQPVGSPLSLECTVEGTSNPNLYWYRQAAGRGLQLLFYSVGIGQISSEVPQNLSASRPQDRQFILSSKKLLLSDSGFYLCAWSGGRGAGTGELFFGEGSRLTVL.

The rearrangement uses TRBV19 and TRBJ2-5; 11 positions agree with TRBD2. The V and J ends lost 6 bases and 5 bases, in that order; junction bases with no gene match: 8. CDR1 and CDR2 from the germline V gene are LNHDA and SQIVND (reference sequence). The CDR3 length is 15 residues. The CDR3 loop reads CASSPTSGRRETQYF. The CDR3 region has the DNA TGTGCCAGTAGCCCAACTAGCGGGAGACGGGAGACCCAGTACTTC.